This entry concerns a single T cell receptor (beta chain). The antigen remains unidentified. Clones were read by immunoSEQ multiplex PCR, and TCRdb kept only the in-frame ones, dropping some. The repertoire consists of about 100,000 clones, with approximately 86% occurring once and the leading ten covering about 6%. This entry is derived from a study of T cell responses to AZD1222 COVID-19 vaccine. Points from the study as a whole: Per reports, nearly half of all spike-specific TCRs target regions that are unmutated in variants.

The CDR3 covers 14 residues. The germline V gene encodes CDR1 MGHRA and CDR2 YSYEKL. V lost 3 bases and J 6 bases, leaving 14 bases between the germline ends. Sequencing used peripheral blood, obtained on day 0 of AZD1222 vaccination. The receptor's source is an adult in good health. This chain links TRBV4-1 with TRBJ1-1; D is unresolved. CDR3 nucleotides: TGCGCCAGCAGCCATCCTTTGGAAGTCCCTGAAGCTTTCTTT. Amino acid sequence: CASSHPLEVPEAFF.